A single T cell receptor beta chain is shown here with its context. This record belongs to a study of blood T cell repertoires in COVID-19. Study background: Whether acute or convalescent, the COVID-19 samples came from the United States, Italy and Spain. PBMCs, B-cell-depleted T cells, or T cells provided the cDNA or gDNA that made up the material.

Under the authors' procedure: Reference gene primer amplification yielded estimated nucleated cell counts. Sequenced by immunoSEQ multiplex PCR; TCRdb stores in-frame clones only, minus some. V, J and clone size derive from that table, while D and trimming were established from the DNA sequence. The sample lists 65,000 to 95,000 clones, under 90% occurring once. J was trimmed by 3 bases and V by 1 base; bases with no gene match: 10. Looked up from germline, CDR1 is MDHEN and CDR2 is SYDVKM. This CDR3 is 19 amino acids long. The TCR comes from a woman aged 40 to 50 with active or convalescent COVID-19. This chain connects TRBV28 to TRBJ2-4; 12 nucleotides match TRBD2. The sample consisted of peripheral blood. The CDR3 loop is CASSLSSGRAFLGKNIQYF. Here the CDR3 DNA reads TGTGCCAGCAGTTTATCTAGCGGGAGGGCCTTTTTGGGCAAAAACATTCAGTACTTC.